A single sample is the source of the 4 T cell receptor beta chains below, sequenced in a study of cytotoxic CD8 clonotypes in ibrutinib-treated CLL. Here immunoSEQ multiplex PCR was the method, and the copy in TCRdb shows in-frame clones only, minus some. The repertoire holds tens of thousands of clones, with roughly 50% as singletons. The sequenced sample was PBMCs, obtained after 24 months of ibrutinib treatment. The receptors come from a human donor with chronic lymphocytic leukemia.

V is TRBV5-1 and J is TRBJ2-6; TRBD1 might be the D (6 bases). Trimming stripped 4 bases from V and 3 bases from J, with 17 bases between. The CDR3 is 17 amino acids. Germline V gene sequence: CDR1 SGHRS, CDR2 YFSETQ. CDR3 coding DNA: TGCGCCAGCAGCGTGGACCCACAGGGCTTTGGGGCCAACGTCCTGACTTTC. It yields the protein CASSVDPQGFGANVLTF. The entire variable domain, with the rest obtained from reference TRBV5-1 and TRBJ2-6, is as follows: KAGVTQTPRYLIKTRGQQVTLSCSPISGHRSVSWYQQTPGQGLQFLFEYFSETQRNKGNFPGRFSGRQFSNSRSEMNVSTLELGDSALYLCASSVDPQGFGANVLTFGAGSRLTVL.

As to this clone: The junction does not match germline at one end; this may be a read error. The chain recombines TRBV29-1 with TRBJ2-3; D is unresolved. This CDR3 has 11 residues. The germline V gene encodes CDR1 SQVTM and CDR2 ANQGSEA. CDR3 sequence reads: CSVEETDTQYF. The CDR3 DNA follows: TGCAGCGTAGAAGAGACAGATACGCAGTATTTT.

This sequence joins TRBV11-3 and TRBJ2-2; weak D call: TRBD2 (6 bases). Germline lookup yields CDR1 SGHNT and CDR2 YENEEA. V lost 4 bases and J 7 bases, leaving 13 bases between the germline ends. The CDR3 is 14 residues long. CDR3 DNA sequence: TGTGCCAGCAGCTCCCGGCGGGGCTACGGGGAGCTGTTTTTT. Its protein is CASSSRRGYGELFF. Complete variable domain (other parts from reference TRBV11-3 and TRBJ2-2): EAGVVQSPRYKIIEKKQPVAFWCNPISGHNTLYWYLQNLGQGPELLIRYENEEAVDDSQLPKDRFSAERLKGVDSTLKIQPAELGDSAVYLCASSSRRGYGELFFGEGSRLTVL.

The chain uses TRBV1 and TRBJ2-2. TRBV1 is a pseudogene. The CDR3 loop spans 16 amino acids. The CDR3 spells CTSSQDCTANTGELFF. CDR3 sequence (DNA): TGCACCAGCAGCCAAGACTGTACCGCGAACACCGGGGAGCTGTTTTTT.